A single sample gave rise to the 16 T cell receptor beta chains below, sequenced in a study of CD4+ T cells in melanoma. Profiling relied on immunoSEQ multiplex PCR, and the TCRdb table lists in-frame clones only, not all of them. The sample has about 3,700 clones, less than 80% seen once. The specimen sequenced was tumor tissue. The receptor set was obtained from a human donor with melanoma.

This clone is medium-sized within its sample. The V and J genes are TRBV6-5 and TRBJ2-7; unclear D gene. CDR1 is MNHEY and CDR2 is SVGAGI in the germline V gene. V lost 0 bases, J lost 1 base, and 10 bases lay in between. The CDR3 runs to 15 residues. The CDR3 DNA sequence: TGTGCCAGCAGTTACTCGAAGGCAGGTTCCTACGAGCAGTACTTC. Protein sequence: CASSYSKAGSYEQYF.

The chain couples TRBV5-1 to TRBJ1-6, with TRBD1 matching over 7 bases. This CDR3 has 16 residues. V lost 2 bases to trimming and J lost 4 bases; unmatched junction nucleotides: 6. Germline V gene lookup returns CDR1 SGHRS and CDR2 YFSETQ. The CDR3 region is CASSFTGDSYNSPLHF. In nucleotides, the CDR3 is TGCGCCAGCAGCTTCACAGGGGATTCTTATAATTCACCCCTCCACTTT.

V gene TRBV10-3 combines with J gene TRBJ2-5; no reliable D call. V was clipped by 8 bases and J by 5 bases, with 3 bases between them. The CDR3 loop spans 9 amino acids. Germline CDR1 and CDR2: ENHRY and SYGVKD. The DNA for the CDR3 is TGTGCCATCTGGGAGACCCAGTACTTC. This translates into CAIWETQYF.

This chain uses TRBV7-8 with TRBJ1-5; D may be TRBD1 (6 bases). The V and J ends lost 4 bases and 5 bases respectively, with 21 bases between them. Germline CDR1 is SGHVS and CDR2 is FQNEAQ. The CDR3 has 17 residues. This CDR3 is CASSYGGGPVSHQPQHF. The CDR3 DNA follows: TGTGCCAGCAGCTACGGTGGGGGCCCGGTATCCCATCAGCCCCAGCATTTT.

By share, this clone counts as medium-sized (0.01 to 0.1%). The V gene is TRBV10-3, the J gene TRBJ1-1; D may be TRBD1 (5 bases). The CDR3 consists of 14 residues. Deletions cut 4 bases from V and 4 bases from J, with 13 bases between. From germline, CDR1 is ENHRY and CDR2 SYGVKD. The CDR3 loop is CAISGALGVTEAFF. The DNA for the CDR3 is TGTGCCATCAGTGGGGCCCTAGGGGTCACTGAAGCTTTCTTT.

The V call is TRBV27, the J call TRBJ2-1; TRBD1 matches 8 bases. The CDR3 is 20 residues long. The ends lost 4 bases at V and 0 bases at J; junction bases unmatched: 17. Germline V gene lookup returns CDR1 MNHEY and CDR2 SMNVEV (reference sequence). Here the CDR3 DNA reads TGTGCCAGCAGTTCCGGACCGGGACAGGCCAGTTTTATCTCCTACAATGAGCAGTTCTTC. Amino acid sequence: CASSSGPGQASFISYNEQFF.

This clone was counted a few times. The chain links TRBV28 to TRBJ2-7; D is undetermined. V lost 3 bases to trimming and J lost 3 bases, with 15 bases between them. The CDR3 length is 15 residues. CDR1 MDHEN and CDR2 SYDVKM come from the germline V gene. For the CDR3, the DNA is TGTGCCAGCAGTTTTGCGGCCAAACCAGTCTACGAGCAGTACTTC. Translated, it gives CASSFAAKPVYEQYF.

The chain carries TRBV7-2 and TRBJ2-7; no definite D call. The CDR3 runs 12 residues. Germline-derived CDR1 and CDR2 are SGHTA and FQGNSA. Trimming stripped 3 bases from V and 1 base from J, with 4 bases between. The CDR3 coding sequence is TGTGCCAGCAGCTTGGGTTCCTACGAGCAGTACTTC. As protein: CASSLGSYEQYF.

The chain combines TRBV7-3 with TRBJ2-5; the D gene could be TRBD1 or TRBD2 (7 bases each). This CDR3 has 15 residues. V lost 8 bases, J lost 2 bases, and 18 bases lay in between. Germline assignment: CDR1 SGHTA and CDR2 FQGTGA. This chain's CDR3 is CASAQQGGGQETQYF. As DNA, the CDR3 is TGTGCCAGCGCCCAGCAGGGGGGGGGACAAGAGACCCAGTACTTC.

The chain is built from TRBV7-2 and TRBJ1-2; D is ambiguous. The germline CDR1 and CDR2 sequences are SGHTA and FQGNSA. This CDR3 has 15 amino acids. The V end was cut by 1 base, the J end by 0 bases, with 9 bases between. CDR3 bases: TGTGCCAGCAGCTTAGTAGTAACACCTAACTATGGCTACACCTTC. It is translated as CASSLVVTPNYGYTF.

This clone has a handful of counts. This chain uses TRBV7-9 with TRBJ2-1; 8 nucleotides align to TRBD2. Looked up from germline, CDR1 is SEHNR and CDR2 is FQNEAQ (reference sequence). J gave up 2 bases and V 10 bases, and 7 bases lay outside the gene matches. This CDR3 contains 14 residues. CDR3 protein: CAIPIAGTYNEQFF. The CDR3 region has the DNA TGTGCCATCCCGATAGCGGGAACCTACAATGAGCAGTTCTTC.

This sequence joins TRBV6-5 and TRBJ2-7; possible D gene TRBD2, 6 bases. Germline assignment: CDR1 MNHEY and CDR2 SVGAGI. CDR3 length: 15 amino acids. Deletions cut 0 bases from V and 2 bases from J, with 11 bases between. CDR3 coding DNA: TGTGCCAGCAGTTACTCCGGCGGGGCCGCCTACGAGCAGTACTTC. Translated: CASSYSGGAAYEQYF.

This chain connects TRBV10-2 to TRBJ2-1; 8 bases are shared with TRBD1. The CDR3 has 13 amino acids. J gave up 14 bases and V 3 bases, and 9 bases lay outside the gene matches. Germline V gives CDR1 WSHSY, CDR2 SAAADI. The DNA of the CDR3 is TGCGCCAGCAGTGAAGACAGGGGCGAGGGGGAGTTCTTC. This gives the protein CASSEDRGEGEFF.

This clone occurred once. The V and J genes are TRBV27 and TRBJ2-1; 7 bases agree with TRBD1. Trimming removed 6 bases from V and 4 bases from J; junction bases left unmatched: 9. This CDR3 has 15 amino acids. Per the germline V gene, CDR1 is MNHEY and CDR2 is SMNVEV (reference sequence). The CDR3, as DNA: TGTGCCAGCAGCTACATACAGGGGTTTTACAATGAGCAGTTCTTC. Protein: CASSYIQGFYNEQFF.

The CDR3 reads CASSYGTLTDTQYF. DNA for the CDR3: TGTGCCAGCAGCTACGGTACCCTCACAGATACGCAGTATTTT. The chain is built from TRBV4-2 and TRBJ2-3; D not certain. The CDR3 has 14 residues. V lost 5 bases to trimming and J lost 2 bases, with 11 bases between them. Per the germline V gene, CDR1 is LGHNA and CDR2 is YNFKEQ.

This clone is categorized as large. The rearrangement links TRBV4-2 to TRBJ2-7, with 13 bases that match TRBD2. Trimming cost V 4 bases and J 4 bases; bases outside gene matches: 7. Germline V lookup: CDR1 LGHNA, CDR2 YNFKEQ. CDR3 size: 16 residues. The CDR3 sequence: CASSPRTSGSRYEQYF. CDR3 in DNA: TGTGCCAGCAGCCCACGGACTAGCGGGAGTAGGTACGAGCAGTACTTC.